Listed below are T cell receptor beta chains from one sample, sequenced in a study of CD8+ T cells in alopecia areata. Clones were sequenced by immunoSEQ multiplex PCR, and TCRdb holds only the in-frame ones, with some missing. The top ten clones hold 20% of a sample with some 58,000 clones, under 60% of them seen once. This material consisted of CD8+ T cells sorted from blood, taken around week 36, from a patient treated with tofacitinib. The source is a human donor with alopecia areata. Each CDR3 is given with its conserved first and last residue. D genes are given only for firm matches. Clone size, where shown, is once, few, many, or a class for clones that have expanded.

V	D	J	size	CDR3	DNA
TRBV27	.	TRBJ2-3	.	CASSLRRRGDTQYF	TGTGCCAGCAGTCTCCGCCGGAGGGGAGATACGCAGTATTTT
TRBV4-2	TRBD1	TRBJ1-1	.	CASTPGQQVEAFF	TGTGCCAGCACCCCGGGACAGCAAGTAGAAGCTTTCTTT
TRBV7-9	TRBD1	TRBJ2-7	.	CASSYGTAYEQYF	TGTGCCAGCAGCTACGGGACAGCCTACGAGCAGTACTTC
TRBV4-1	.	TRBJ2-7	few	CASSQDGRPYEQYF	TGCGCCAGCAGCCAAGATGGACGGCCCTACGAGCAGTACTTC
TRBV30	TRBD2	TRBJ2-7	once	CAWSRLAGRYEQYF	TGTGCCTGGAGTCGTCTAGCGGGAAGGTACGAGCAGTACTTC
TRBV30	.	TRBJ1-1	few	CAFQGGGLNTEAFF	TGTGCCTTCCAAGGGGGGGGCTTGAACACTGAAGCTTTCTTT
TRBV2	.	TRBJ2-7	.	CASGGGDRPSGEQYF	TGTGCCAGCGGGGGTGGGGACCGCCCTTCGGGAGAGCAGTACTTC
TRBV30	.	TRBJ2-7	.	CAWSVHGLGEQYF	TGTGCCTGGAGTGTACACGGGTTGGGCGAGCAGTACTTC
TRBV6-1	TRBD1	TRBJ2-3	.	CAISESKDRGFTDTQYF	TGTGCCATCAGTGAGTCGAAGGACAGGGGGTTTACAGATACGCAGTATTTT
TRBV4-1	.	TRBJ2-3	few	CASSLELGPITDTQYF	TGCGCCAGCAGCCTTGAACTAGGCCCCATTACAGATACGCAGTATTTT
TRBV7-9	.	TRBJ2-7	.	CASSWGAREQYF	TGTGCCAGCAGTTGGGGGGCGAGGGAGCAGTACTTC
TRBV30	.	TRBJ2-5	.	CAWPTETQYF	TGTGCCTGGCCAACTGAGACCCAGTACTTC
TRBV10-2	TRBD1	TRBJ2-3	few	CASSDGQDADTQYF	TGTGCCAGCAGTGACGGACAGGACGCAGATACGCAGTATTTT
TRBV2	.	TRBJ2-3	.	CASRGIRTDTQYF	TGTGCCAGCAGAGGAATTCGGACAGATACGCAGTATTTT
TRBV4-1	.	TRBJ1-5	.	CASSQDWPGGSNQPQHF	TGCGCCAGCAGCCAAGATTGGCCGGGCGGTAGCAATCAGCCCCAGCATTTT
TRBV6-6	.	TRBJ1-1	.	CASSGTGKMNTEAFF	TGTGCCAGCAGTGGAACAGGGAAAATGAACACTGAAGCTTTCTTT
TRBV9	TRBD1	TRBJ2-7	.	CASSPGQGNEQYF	TGTGCCAGCAGCCCGGGACAGGGGAACGAGCAGTACTTC
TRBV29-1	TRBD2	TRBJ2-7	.	CSVEGLAGGAVQYF	TGCAGCGTTGAGGGACTAGCGGGAGGCGCTGTGCAGTACTTC
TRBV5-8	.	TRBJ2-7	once	CASSHGTDYEQYF	TGTGCCAGCAGCCACGGGACGGACTACGAGCAGTACTTC
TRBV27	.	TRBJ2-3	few	CASGWTTTDTQYF	TGTGCCAGCGGATGGACCACCACAGATACGCAGTATTTT
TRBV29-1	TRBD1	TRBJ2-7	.	CSVEDRGQGEQYF	TGCAGCGTTGAAGATCGGGGACAGGGGGAGCAGTACTTC
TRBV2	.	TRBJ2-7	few	CASSPYEQYF	TGTGCCAGCAGTCCCTACGAGCAGTACTTC
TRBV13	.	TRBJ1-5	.	CASSSGGQENQPQHF	TGTGCCAGCTCGTCGGGGGGGCAGGAGAATCAGCCCCAGCATTTT
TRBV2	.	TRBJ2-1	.	CATTRREGGSYNEQFF	TGTGCCACCACGAGGAGGGAAGGGGGCTCCTACAATGAGCAGTTCTTC
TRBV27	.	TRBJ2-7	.	CASSFNPSYEQYF	TGTGCCAGCAGTTTTAACCCCTCCTACGAGCAGTACTTC
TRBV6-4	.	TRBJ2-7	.	CASIGPVSEQYF	TGTGCCAGCATAGGACCGGTGAGCGAGCAGTACTTC
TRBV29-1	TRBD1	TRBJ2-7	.	CSVGTVYEQYF	TGCAGCGTAGGGACAGTTTACGAGCAGTACTTC
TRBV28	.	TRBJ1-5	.	CASSPIPGFPQPQHF	TGTGCCAGCAGTCCCATACCAGGGTTCCCCCAGCCCCAGCATTTT
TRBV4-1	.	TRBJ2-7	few	CASSQDRTVSYEQYF	TGCGCCAGCAGCCAAGATAGGACAGTCTCCTACGAGCAGTACTTC
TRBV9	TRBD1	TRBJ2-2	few	CASSAETGANTGELFF	TGTGCCAGCAGCGCCGAGACAGGGGCCAACACCGGGGAGCTGTTTTTT
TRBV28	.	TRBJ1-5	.	CASSTRGWNQPQHF	TGTGCCAGCAGCACCAGGGGTTGGAACCAGCCCCAGCATTTT
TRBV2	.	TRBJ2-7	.	CASLGIIGESIHNEQYF	TGTGCCAGCCTCGGTATCATTGGGGAGTCCATTCACAACGAGCAGTACTTC
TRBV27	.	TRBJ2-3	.	CASSPIPSTDTQYF	TGTGCCAGCAGTCCTATCCCTAGCACAGATACGCAGTATTTT
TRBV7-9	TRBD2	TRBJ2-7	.	CASSISGRNAYGQYF	TGTGCCAGCAGCATTAGCGGGAGGAATGCCTACGGGCAGTACTTC
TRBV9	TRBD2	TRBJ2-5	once	CASSRLAGLSETQYF	TGTGCCAGCAGCAGACTAGCGGGATTATCAGAGACCCAGTACTTC
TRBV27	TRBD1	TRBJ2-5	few	CASGSPGQGGETQYF	TGTGCCAGCGGCTCCCCCGGACAGGGTGGCGAGACCCAGTACTTC
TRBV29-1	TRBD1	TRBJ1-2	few	CSVAPTGDYGYTF	TGCAGCGTTGCCCCGACAGGGGACTATGGCTACACCTTC
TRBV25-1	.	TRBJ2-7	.	CASSESDRPTYEQYF	TGTGCCAGCAGTGAATCCGACAGACCGACCTACGAGCAGTACTTC
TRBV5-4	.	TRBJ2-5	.	CASSLGKETQYF	TGTGCCAGCAGCTTGGGAAAAGAGACCCAGTACTTC
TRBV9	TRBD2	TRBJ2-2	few	CASSFGTSGTSANTGELFF	TGTGCCAGCAGCTTCGGGACTAGCGGGACCTCAGCGAACACCGGGGAGCTGTTTTTT
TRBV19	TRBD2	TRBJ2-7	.	CASSPAGGTYEQYF	TGTGCCAGTAGCCCGGCGGGGGGGACCTACGAGCAGTACTTC
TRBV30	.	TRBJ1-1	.	CAWSFDRLRTEAFF	TGTGCCTGGAGCTTTGACAGGTTAAGGACTGAAGCTTTCTTT